This TCR beta chain was documented in a study of Graves' ophthalmopathy and Graves' hyperthyroidism. Germline V gene data show CDR1 as DFQATT and CDR2 as SNEGSKA (reference sequence). With 4 bases removed from V and 6 bases from J, the gap between germline ends came to 13 bases. The CDR3 has 14 amino acids. RNA transcripts were the source from which TCR beta CDR3 regions were amplified. The workflow started with a first-round RT-PCR run with HTBI primers and then moved on to a second-round multiplex PCR. Each CDR3 protein gets one entry after TCRdb re-called the multiplex PCR reads with MiXCR. The repertoire holds approximately 640,000 distinct CDR3 sequences, with over 40% as singletons. This clonotype was picked up a small number of times. No antigen is known for it. Symptoms, serum thyroxine and TRAb, thyroid ultrasound, and orbital computed tomography formed the diagnostic basis. General observations from the study: The authors also found most expanded thyroid clonotypes above 0.001 frequency in blood. The model forecast ophthalmopathy progression, reaching about 70% sensitivity and around 75% specificity.

The V and J genes are TRBV20-1 and TRBJ1-6, with D maybe TRBD1 (6 bases). The sequencing sample was made of peripheral blood. This TCR was recovered from an adult man with Graves' ophthalmopathy. CDR3 loop: CSAIPGQINSPLHF. CDR3 DNA: TGCAGTGCTATCCCGGGACAAATTAATTCACCCCTCCACTTT.